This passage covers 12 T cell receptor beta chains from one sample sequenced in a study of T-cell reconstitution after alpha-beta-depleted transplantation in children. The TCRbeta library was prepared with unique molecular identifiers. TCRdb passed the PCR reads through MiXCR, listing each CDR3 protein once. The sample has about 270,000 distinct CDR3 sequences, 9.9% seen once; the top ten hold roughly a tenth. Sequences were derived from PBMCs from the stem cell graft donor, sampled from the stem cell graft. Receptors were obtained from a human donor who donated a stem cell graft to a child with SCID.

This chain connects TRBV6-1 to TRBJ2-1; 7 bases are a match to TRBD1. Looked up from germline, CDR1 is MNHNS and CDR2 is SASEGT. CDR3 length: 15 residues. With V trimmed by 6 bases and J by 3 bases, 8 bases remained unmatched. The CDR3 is CASSQYRDSYNEQFF. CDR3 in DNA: TGTGCCAGCAGCCAATACCGGGACAGCTACAATGAGCAGTTCTTC.

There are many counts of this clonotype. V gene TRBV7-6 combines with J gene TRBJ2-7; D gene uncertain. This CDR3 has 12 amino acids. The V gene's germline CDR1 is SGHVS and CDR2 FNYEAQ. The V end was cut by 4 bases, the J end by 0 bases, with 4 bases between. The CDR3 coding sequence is TGTGCCAGCAGCTCCAGCTCCTACGAGCAGTACTTC. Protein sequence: CASSSSSYEQYF.

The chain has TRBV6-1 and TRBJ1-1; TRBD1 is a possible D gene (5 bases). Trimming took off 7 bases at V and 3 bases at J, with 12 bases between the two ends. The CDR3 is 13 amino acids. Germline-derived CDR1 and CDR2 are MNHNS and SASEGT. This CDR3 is CASKLIRDTEAFF. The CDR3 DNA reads TGTGCCAGCAAACTGATCAGGGACACTGAAGCTTTCTTT.

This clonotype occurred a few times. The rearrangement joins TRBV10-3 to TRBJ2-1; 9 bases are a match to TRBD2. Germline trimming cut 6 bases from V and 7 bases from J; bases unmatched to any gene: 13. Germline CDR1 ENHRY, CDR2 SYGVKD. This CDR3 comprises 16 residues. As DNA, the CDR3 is TGTGCCATCAGGGACCCCCGGGCGGGGGGGCGTAATGAGCAGTTCTTC. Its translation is CAIRDPRAGGRNEQFF.

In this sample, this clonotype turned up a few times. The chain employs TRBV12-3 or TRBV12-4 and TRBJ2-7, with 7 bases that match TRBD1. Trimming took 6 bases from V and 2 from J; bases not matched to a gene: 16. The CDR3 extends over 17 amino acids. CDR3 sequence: CASRKKNHPDRPYEQYF. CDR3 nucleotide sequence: TGTGCCAGCAGGAAGAAGAACCACCCGGACAGGCCCTACGAGCAGTACTTC.

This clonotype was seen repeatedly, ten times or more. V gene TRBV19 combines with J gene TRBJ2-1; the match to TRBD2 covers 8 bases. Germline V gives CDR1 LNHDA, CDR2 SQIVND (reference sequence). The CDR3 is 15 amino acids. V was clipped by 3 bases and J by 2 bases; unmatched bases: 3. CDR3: CASSIGGGPYNEQFF. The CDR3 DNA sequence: TGTGCCAGTAGTATCGGGGGGGGCCCCTACAATGAGCAGTTCTTC.

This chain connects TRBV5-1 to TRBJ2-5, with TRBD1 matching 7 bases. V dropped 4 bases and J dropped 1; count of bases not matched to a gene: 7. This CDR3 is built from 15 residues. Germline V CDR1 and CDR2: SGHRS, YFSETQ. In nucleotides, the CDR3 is TGCGCCAGCAGCAGTGGGGACAGACTCCAAGAGACCCAGTACTTC. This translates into CASSSGDRLQETQYF. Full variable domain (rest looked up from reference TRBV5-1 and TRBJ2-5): KAGVTQTPRYLIKTRGQQVTLSCSPISGHRSVSWYQQTPGQGLQFLFEYFSETQRNKGNFPGRFSGRQFSNSRSEMNVSTLELGDSALYLCASSSGDRLQETQYFGPGTRLLVL.

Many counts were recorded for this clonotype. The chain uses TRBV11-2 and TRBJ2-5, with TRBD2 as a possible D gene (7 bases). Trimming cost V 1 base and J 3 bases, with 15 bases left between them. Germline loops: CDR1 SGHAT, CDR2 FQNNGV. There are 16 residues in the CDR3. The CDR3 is CASSLVRGGLEETQYF. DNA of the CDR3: TGTGCCAGCAGCTTAGTGAGGGGGGGCCTGGAAGAGACCCAGTACTTC.

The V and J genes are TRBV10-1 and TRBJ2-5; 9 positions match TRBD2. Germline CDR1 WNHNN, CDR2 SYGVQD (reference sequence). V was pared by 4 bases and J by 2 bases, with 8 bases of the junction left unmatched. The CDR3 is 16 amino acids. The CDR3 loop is CASSGGTSGPQETQYF. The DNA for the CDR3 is TGCGCCAGCAGTGGGGGTACTAGCGGGCCGCAAGAGACCCAGTACTTC.

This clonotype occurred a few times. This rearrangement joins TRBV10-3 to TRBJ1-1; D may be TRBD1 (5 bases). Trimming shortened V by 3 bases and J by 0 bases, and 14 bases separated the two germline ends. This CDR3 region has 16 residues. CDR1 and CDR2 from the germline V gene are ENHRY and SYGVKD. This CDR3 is CAISDGQGLMNTEAFF. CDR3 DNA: TGTGCCATCAGTGACGGTCAGGGTCTGATGAACACTGAAGCTTTCTTT.

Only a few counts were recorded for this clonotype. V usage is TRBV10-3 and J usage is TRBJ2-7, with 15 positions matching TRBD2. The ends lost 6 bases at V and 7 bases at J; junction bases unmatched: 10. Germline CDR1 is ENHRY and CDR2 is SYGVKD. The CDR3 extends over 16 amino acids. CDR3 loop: CAISSRGLAGGGEQYF. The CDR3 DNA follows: TGTGCCATCAGCAGTAGGGGACTAGCGGGGGGAGGTGAGCAGTACTTC.

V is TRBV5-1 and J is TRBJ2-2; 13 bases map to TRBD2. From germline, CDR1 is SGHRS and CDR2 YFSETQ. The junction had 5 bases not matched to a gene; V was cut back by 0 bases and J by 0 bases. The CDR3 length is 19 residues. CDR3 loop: CASSLGLAGGHPNTGELFF. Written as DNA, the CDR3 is TGCGCCAGCAGCTTGGGACTAGCGGGGGGCCATCCGAACACCGGGGAGCTGTTTTTT.